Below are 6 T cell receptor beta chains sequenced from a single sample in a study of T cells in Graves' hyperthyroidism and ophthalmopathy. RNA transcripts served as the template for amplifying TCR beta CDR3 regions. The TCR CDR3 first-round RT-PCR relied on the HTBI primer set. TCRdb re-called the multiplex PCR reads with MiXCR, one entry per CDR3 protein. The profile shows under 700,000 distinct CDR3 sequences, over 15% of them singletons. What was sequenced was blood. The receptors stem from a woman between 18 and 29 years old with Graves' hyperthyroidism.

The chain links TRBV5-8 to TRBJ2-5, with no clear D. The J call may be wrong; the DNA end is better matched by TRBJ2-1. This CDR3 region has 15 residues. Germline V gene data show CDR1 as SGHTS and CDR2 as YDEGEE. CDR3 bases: TGTGCCAGCAGCTGGCGTTTCGGACCACAAGAGACCCAGTTCTTC. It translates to CASSWRFGPQETQFF.

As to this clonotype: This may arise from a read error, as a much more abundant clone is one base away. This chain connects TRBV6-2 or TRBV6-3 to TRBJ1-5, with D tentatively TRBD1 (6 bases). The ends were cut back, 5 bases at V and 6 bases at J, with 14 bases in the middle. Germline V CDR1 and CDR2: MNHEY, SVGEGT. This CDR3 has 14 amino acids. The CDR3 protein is CASSIRDTSQPQHF. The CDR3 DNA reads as TGTGCCAGCAGTATCCGGGACACCAGTCAGCCCCAGCATTTT.

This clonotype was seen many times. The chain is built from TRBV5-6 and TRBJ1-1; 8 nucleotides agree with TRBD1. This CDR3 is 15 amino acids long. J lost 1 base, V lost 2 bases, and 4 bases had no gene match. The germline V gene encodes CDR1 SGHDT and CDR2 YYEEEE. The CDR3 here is CASSFGDRTNTEAFF. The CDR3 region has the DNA TGTGCCAGCAGCTTCGGGGACAGGACGAACACTGAAGCTTTCTTT.

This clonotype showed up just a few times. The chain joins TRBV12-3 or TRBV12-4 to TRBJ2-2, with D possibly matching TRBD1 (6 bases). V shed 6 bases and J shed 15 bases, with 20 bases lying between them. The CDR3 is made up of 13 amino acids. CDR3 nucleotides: TGTGCCAGCAGCACCCGACAGAGCAGGGGAGTGTTTTTT. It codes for CASSTRQSRGVFF.

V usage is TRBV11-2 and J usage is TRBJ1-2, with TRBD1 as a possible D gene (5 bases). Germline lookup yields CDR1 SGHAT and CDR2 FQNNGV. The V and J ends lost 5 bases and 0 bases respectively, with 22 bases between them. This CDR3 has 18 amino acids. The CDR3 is CASSQDRDRTPTNYGYTF. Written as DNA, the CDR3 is TGTGCCAGCAGCCAAGATCGGGACCGAACCCCTACTAACTATGGCTACACCTTC.

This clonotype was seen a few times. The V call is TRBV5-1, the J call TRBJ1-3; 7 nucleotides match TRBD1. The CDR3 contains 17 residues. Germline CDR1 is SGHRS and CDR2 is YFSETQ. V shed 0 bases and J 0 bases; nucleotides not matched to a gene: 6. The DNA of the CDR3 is TGCGCCAGCAGCTTGGGTGCAGGGGGTAACTCTGGAAACACCATATATTTT. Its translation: CASSLGAGGNSGNTIYF. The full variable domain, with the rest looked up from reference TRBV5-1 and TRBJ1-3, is KAGVTQTPRYLIKTRGQQVTLSCSPISGHRSVSWYQQTPGQGLQFLFEYFSETQRNKGNFPGRFSGRQFSNSRSEMNVSTLELGDSALYLCASSLGAGGNSGNTIYFGEGSWLTVV.